This TCR beta chain was observed in a study of blood T cell repertoires in COVID-19. Whole-study context: Researchers got acute and convalescent COVID-19 samples from the United States, Italy and Spain. T cells, B-cell-depleted T cells, or PBMCs provided the cDNA or gDNA that served as material.

The authors' processing: Amplification of reference gene primers was used by the study to estimate nucleated cell counts. TCRdb's table, derived via immunoSEQ multiplex PCR, lists solely in-frame clones and lacks some. The DNA was the basis for D and trimming; V, J and clone size are from that table. This sample has more than 100,000 clones, with roughly 79% found just once. This CDR3 comprises 13 residues. Germline values: CDR1 GTSNPN, CDR2 SVGIG (reference sequence). The V end lost 2 bases, the J end lost 8 bases, and 13 bases lay between the germline ends. The receptor was isolated from a man aged 65 to 85 with acute or convalescent COVID-19. Sequencing input: peripheral blood. This rearrangement joins TRBV30 to TRBJ1-5, with D perhaps matching TRBD1 (5 bases). CDR3 nucleotide sequence: TGTGCCTGGAGTCTTCAAGGGGCCGAGCCCCAGCATTTT. It encodes CAWSLQGAEPQHF.